Here is one TCR beta chain with its context. Its target is unknown. This sample is drawn from a study of beta chain features in type 1 diabetes. Study summary: Across every sample, over 100 million sorted cells were examined in total. Study-wide results and caveats: Shortening of TCRB CDR3s, moderate but significant, appeared in all four CD4+ subsets of Type 1 diabetes patients. Among type 1 diabetes patients, VDJ junctions had fewer insertions and more deletions.

Germline lookup yields CDR1 SNHLY and CDR2 FYNNEI. CDR3 length: 14 amino acids. V shed 4 bases and J shed 6 bases, with 15 bases lying between them. Isolated RNA was reverse transcribed in full, so expressed TCRB transcripts were sequenced. Here immunoSEQ multiplex PCR was the method, and the copy in TCRdb shows in-frame clones only, minus some. The repertoire has more than 300,000 clones, around 10% of them found once; the top ten carry less than 0.65%. This chain connects TRBV2 to TRBJ1-2; TRBD1 might be the D (5 bases). Specimen: central memory CD4+ T cells from blood. The TCR comes from a man aged 30 to 39 with type 1 diabetes. The CDR3 nucleotides read TGTGCCAGCAGTGGGCTTAGTGCAGGGCATGGCTACACCTTC. It translates to CASSGLSAGHGYTF.